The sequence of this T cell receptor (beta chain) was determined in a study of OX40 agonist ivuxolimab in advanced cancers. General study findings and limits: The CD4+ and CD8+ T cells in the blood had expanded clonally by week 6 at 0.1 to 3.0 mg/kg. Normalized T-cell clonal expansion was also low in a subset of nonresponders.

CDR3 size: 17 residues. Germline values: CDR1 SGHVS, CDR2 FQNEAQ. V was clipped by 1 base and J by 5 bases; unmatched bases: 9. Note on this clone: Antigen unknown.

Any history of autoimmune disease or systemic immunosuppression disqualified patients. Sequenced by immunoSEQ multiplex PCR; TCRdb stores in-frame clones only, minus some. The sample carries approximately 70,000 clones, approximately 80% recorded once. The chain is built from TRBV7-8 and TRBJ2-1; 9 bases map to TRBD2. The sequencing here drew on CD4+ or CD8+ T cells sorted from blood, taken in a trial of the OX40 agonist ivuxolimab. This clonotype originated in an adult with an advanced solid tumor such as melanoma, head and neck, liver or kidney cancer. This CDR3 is CASSLERGGRGHNEQFF. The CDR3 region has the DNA TGTGCCAGCAGCTTAGAGAGGGGCGGGAGGGGCCACAATGAGCAGTTCTTC. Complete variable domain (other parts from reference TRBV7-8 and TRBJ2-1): GAGVSQSPRYKVAKRGQDVALRCDPISGHVSLFWYQQALGQGPEFLTYFQNEAQLDKSGLPSDRFFAERPEGSVSTLKIQRTQQEDSAVYLCASSLERGGRGHNEQFFGPGTRLTVL.